This T cell receptor beta chain was observed in a study of immune heterogeneity within non-small cell lung tumors. Study details: Histology included a few squamous cell carcinomas, approximately 10 non-squamous carcinomas and 1 unspecified tumor.

Bulk tumor genomic DNA was the template, and each sample received 600 to 700 ng. Every primary tumor yielded several biopsies, spaced far apart, that were taken during surgery. Curative surgery was undertaken by patients, who had untreated, newly diagnosed non-small cell lung cancer. This CDR3 contains 15 residues. J was trimmed by 3 bases and V by 4 bases; bases with no gene match: 4. The germline CDR1 and CDR2 sequences are KGHDR and SFDVKD. The authors amplified TCR beta CDR3 by multiplex PCR with 32 V and 13 J primers. TCRdb re-derived calls from the multiplex PCR reads in MiXCR, one entry per CDR3 protein. In the table there are 10,000 to 13,000 distinct CDR3 sequences, 25% to 35% of which are singletons. By sample fraction, this clonotype is medium-sized.

The specimen was lung tumor tissue. This sequence joins TRBV24-1 and TRBJ1-5; 8 bases align to TRBD1. The clonotype originates from a woman aged 55-69 years with non-small cell lung cancer. As DNA, the CDR3 is TGTGCCACCAGTGAACGGACAGGGCCCAATCAGCCCCAGCATTTT. It codes for CATSERTGPNQPQHF.